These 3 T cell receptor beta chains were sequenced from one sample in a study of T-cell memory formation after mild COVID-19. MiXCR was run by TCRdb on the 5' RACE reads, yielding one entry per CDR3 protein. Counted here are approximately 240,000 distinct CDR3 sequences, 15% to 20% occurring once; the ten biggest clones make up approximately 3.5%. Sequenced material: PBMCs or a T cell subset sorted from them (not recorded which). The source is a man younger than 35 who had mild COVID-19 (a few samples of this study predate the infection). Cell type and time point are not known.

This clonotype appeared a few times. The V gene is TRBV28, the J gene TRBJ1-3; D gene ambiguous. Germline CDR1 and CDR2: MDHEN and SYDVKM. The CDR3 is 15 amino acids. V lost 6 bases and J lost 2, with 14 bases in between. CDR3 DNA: TGTGCCAGCAGCCCCGCCGTCCTCGCTGGAAACACCATATATTTT. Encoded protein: CASSPAVLAGNTIYF.

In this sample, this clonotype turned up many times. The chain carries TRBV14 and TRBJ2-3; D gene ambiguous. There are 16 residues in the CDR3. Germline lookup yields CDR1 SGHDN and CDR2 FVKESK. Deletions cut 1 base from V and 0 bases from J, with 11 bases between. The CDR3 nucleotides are TGTGCCAGCAGCCAAGGAGTTGGCGGTAGCACAGATACGCAGTATTTT. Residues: CASSQGVGGSTDTQYF.

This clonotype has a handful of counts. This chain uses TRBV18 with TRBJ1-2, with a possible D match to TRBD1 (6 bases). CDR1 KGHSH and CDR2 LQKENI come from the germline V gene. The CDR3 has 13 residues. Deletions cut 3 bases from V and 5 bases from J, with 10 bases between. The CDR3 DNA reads TGTGCCAGCTCACCTTCGGACAGATATGGCTACACCTTC. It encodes CASSPSDRYGYTF. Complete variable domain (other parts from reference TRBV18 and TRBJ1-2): NAGVMQNPRHLVRRRGQEARLRCSPMKGHSHVYWYRQLPEEGLKFMVYLQKENIIDESGMPKERFSAEFPKEGPSILRIQQVVRGDSAAYFCASSPSDRYGYTFGSGTRLTVV.